This record concerns one T cell receptor beta chain sequence. Random-hexamer reverse transcription was applied to roughly 0.45 to 1 ug RNA. TCRdb called the immunoSEQ multiplex PCR reads again in MiXCR, with one record for every CDR3 protein. The sample has 170,000 or so distinct CDR3 sequences; 90% to 97% are singletons. The data were obtained in a study of CD8 T cells in Susac syndrome. In the study overall: When blood was drawn, patients with Susac syndrome were on intravenous immunoglobulin alone, on corticosteroids, or therapy-naive.

Germline lookup yields CDR1 SGHTA and CDR2 FQGTGA. The CDR3 runs 16 residues. Between the trimmed V and J ends, which lost 2 bases and 0 bases, there was a span of 11 bases. The sample comprised CD4+ T cells from PBMCs. V usage is TRBV7-3 and J usage is TRBJ2-1; weak D call: TRBD2 (6 bases). The TCR was taken from a human donor with Susac syndrome. The CDR3 DNA reads as TGTGCCAGCAGCTTACGGGCGGGAAGCTCCTACAATGAGCAGTTCTTC. As protein: CASSLRAGSSYNEQFF.